What follows describes a single T cell receptor beta chain. This record comes from a study of blood T cells in healthy people across ages. For the second PCR, which ran for 7 to 11 cycles, a sample-barcoded 5' primer and a J-beta primer mix were used. TCRdb ran MiXCR on the 5' RACE reads and lists one entry per CDR3 protein. This sample carries approximately 1.5 million distinct CDR3 sequences, around 36% of them seen once, and the ten largest clones take about 11%. Germline V gene sequence: CDR1 MDHEN, CDR2 SYDVKM. The length of the CDR3 is 17 residues. J was trimmed by 13 bases and V by 5 bases; bases with no gene match: 21.

This chain links TRBV28 with TRBJ2-4; TRBD2 matches at 9 bases. The source of this sequence is a young woman in good health. Sequencing input: blood. The CDR3 DNA reads TGTGCCAGCAGTCCCTCACGGGGCGGGAGGGCCAAGAACGGGCAGTACTTC. Protein sequence: CASSPSRGGRAKNGQYF.